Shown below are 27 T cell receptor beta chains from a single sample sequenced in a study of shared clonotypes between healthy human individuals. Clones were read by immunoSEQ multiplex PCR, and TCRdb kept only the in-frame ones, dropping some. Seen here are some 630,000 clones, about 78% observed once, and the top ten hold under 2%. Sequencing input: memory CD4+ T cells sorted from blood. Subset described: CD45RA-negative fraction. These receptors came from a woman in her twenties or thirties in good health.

The CDR3 is CAISEQWARPFTDTQYF. For the CDR3, the DNA is TGTGCCATCAGTGAGCAGTGGGCGAGGCCTTTCACAGATACGCAGTATTTT. The J gene is TRBJ2-3, the V gene TRBV10-3; the D is unclear. The CDR3 is 17 amino acids. CDR1 ENHRY and CDR2 SYGVKD come from the germline V gene. Trimming stripped 2 bases from V and 2 bases from J, with 17 bases between.

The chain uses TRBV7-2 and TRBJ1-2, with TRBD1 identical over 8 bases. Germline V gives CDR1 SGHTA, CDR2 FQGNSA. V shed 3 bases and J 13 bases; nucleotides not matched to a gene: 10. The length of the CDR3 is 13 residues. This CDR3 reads CASSFSDRVKATF. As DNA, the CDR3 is TGTGCCAGCAGCTTTTCGGACAGGGTGAAAGCCACCTTC.

The CDR3: CAMGHNSNQPQHF. The DNA of the CDR3 is TGTGCCATGGGACATAATAGCAATCAGCCCCAGCATTTT. The rearrangement links TRBV30 to TRBJ1-5, with a weak D call TRBD1 (6 bases). CDR1 is GTSNPN, CDR2 SVGIG, per germline (reference sequence). V dropped 8 bases and J dropped 0 bases, with 11 bases sitting between them. This CDR3 comprises 13 residues.

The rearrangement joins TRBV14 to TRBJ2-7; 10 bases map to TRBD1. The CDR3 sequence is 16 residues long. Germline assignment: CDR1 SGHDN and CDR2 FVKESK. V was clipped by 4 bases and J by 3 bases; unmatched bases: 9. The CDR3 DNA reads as TGTGCCAGCAGCCGTACACAAGGGACAGGGGTCTACGAGCAGTACTTC. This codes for CASSRTQGTGVYEQYF. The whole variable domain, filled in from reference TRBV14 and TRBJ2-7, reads EAGVTQFPSHSVIEKGQTVTLRCDPISGHDNLYWYRRVMGKEIKFLLHFVKESKQDESGMPNNRFLAERTGGTYSTLKVQPAELEDSGVYFCASSRTQGTGVYEQYFGPGTRLTVT.

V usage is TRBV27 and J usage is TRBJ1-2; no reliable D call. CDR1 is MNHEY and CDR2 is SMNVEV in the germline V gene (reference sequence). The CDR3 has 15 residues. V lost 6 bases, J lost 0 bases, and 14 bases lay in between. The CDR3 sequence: CASSLGPGSNYGYTF. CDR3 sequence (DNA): TGTGCCAGCAGCCTCGGACCCGGATCTAACTATGGCTACACCTTC.

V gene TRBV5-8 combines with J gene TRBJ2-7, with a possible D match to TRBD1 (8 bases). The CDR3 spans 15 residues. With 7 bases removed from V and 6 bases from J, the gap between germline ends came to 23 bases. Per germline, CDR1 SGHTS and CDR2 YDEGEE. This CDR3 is CASGWRRQGRGEQYF. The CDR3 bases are TGTGCCAGCGGTTGGAGAAGACAGGGGAGGGGCGAGCAGTACTTC.

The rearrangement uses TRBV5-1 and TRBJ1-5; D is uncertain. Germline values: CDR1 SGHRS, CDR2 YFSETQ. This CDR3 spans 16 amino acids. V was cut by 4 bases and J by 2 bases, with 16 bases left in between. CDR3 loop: CASSLRELAGNQPQHF. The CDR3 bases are TGCGCCAGCAGCCTAAGGGAACTAGCAGGCAATCAGCCCCAGCATTTT.

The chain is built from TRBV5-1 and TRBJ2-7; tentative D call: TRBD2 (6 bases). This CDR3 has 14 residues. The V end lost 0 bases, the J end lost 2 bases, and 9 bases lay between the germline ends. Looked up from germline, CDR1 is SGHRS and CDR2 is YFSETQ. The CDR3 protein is CASSLGTKTYEQYF. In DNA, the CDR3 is TGCGCCAGCAGCTTGGGGACTAAGACCTACGAGCAGTACTTC.

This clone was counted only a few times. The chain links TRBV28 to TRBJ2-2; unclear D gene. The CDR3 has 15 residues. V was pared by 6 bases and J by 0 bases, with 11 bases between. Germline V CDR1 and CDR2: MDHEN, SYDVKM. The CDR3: CASRSSLANTGELFF. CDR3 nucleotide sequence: TGTGCCAGCAGAAGCTCCCTAGCGAACACCGGGGAGCTGTTTTTT.

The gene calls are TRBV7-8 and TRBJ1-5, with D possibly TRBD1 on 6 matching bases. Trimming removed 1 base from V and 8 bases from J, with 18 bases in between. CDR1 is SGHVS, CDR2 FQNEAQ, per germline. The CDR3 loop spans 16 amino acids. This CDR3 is CASSLGLRGAREPQHF. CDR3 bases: TGTGCCAGCAGCTTAGGATTGAGGGGGGCTCGGGAGCCCCAGCATTTT.

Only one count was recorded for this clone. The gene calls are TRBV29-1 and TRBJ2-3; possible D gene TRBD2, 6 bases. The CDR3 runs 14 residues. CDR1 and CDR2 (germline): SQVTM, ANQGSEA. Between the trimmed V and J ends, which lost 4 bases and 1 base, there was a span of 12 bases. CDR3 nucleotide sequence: TGCAGCGTTGGAGGAGGGTTCGGCACAGATACGCAGTATTTT. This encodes CSVGGGFGTDTQYF.

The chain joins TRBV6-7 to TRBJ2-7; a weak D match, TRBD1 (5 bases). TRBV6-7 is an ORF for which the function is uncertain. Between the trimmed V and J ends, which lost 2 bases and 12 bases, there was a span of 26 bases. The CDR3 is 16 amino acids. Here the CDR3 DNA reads TGTGCCAGCAGTTACGGTCTCACAGGCCTTCTTCCCTACCTGTACTTC. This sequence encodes CASSYGLTGLLPYLYF.

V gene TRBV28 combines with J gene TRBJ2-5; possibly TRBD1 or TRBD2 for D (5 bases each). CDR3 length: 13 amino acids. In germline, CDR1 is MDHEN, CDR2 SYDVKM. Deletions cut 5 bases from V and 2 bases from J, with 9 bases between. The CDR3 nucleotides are TGTGCCAGCAGTGGGGACGGACAAGAGACCCAGTACTTC. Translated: CASSGDGQETQYF.

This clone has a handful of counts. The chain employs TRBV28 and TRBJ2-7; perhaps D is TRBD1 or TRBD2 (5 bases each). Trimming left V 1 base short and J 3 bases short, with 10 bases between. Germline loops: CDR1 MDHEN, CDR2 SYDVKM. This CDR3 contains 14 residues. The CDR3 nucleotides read TGTGCCAGCAGTTTATCGGGACCCAACTACGAGCAGTACTTC. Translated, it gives CASSLSGPNYEQYF.

The CDR3 DNA follows: TGCGCCAGCAGCCAAGGATATGGCTACACCTTC. It codes for CASSQGYGYTF. The rearrangement uses TRBV4-1 and TRBJ1-2; D is unresolved. The germline V gene has CDR1 MGHRA and CDR2 YSYEKL. Trimming took 1 base from V and 5 from J, leaving 2 bases between them. The CDR3 runs to 11 residues.

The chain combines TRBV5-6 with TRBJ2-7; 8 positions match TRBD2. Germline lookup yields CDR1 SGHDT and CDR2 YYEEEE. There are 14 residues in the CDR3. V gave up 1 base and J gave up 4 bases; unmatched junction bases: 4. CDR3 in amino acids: CASSLFGREYEQYF. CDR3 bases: TGTGCCAGCAGCTTGTTCGGGAGGGAATACGAGCAGTACTTC.

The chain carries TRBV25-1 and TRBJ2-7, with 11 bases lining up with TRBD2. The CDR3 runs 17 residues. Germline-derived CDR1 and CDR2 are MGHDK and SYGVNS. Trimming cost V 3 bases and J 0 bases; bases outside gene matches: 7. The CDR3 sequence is CASSDGGLADSSYEQYF. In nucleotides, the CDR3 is TGTGCCAGCAGTGATGGGGGACTAGCGGATAGCTCCTACGAGCAGTACTTC.

CDR3 region: CASSLGMNTEAFF. CDR3 DNA sequence: TGTGCCAGCAGCTTGGGAATGAACACTGAAGCTTTCTTT. The chain couples TRBV5-5 to TRBJ1-1; D is unclear. CDR3 length equals 13 residues. With 0 bases removed from V and 0 bases from J, the gap between germline ends came to 3 bases. Germline V gene sequence: CDR1 SGHKS, CDR2 YYEKEE (reference sequence).

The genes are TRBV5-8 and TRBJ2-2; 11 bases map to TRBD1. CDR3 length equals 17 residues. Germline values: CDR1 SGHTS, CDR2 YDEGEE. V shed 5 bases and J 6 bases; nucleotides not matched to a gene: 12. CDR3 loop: CASRWDRGTDYAGELFF. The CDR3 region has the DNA TGTGCCAGCAGATGGGACAGGGGGACGGATTATGCCGGGGAGCTGTTTTTT.

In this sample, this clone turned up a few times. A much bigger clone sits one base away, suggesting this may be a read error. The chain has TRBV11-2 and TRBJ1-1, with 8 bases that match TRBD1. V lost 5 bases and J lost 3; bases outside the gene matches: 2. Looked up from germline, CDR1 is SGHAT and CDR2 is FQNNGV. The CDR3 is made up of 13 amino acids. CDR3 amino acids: CASSQQGDTEAFF. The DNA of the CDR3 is TGTGCCAGCAGCCAACAGGGGGACACTGAAGCTTTCTTT.

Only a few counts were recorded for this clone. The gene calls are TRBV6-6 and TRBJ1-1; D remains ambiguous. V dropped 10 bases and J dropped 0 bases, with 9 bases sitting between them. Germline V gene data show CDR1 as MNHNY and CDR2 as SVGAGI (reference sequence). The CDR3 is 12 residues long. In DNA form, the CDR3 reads TGTGCCACTAGTTTCATGAACACTGAAGCTTTCTTT. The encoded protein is CATSFMNTEAFF.

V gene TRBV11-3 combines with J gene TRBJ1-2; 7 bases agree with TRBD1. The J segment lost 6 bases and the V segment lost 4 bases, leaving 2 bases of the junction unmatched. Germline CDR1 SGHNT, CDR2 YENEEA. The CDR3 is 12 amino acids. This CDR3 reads CASSSTGHGYTF. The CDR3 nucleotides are TGTGCCAGCAGCTCGACAGGGCATGGCTACACCTTC. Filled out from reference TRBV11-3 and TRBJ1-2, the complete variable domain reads EAGVVQSPRYKIIEKKQPVAFWCNPISGHNTLYWYLQNLGQGPELLIRYENEEAVDDSQLPKDRFSAERLKGVDSTLKIQPAELGDSAVYLCASSSTGHGYTFGSGTRLTVV.

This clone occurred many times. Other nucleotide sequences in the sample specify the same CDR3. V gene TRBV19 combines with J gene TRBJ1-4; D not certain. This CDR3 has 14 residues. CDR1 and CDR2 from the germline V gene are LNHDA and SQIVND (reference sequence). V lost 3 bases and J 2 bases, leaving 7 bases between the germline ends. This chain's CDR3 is CASSIRDTNEKLFF. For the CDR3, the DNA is TGTGCCAGTAGTATCCGGGATACTAATGAAAAACTGTTTTTT.

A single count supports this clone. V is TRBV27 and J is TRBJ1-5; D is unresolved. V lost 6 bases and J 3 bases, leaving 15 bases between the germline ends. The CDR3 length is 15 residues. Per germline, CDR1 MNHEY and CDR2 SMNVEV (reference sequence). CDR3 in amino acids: CASSVGGSVNQPQHF. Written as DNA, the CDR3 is TGTGCCAGCAGCGTGGGTGGGTCGGTCAATCAGCCCCAGCATTTT.

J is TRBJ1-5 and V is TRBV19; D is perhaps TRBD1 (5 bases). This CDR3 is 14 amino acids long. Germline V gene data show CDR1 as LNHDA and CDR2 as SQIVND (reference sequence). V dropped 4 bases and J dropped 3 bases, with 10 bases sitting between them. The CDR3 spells CASSKTAYNQPQHF. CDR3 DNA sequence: TGTGCCAGTAGTAAGACAGCGTACAATCAGCCCCAGCATTTT.

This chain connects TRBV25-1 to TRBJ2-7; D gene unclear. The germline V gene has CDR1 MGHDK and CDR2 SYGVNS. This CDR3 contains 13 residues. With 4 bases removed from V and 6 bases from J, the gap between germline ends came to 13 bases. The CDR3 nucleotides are TGTGCCAGCAGTGGAAAACTTAGTCGCGAGCAGTACTTC. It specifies CASSGKLSREQYF.

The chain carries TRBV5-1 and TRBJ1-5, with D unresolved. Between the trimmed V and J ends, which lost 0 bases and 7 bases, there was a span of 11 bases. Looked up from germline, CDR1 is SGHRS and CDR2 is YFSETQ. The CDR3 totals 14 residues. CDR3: CASSLGERGQPQHF. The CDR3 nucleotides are TGCGCCAGCAGCTTGGGGGAGCGAGGACAGCCCCAGCATTTT.